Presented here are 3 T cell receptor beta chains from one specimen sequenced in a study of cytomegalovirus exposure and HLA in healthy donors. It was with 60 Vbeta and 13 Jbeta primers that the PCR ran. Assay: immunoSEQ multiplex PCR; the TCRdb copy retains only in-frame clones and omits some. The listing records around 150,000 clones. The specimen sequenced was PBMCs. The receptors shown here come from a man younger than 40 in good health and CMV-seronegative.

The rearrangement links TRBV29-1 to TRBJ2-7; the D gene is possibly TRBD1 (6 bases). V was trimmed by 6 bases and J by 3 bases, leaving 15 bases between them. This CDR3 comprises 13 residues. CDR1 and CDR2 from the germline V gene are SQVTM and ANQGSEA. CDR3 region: CSVGSGQLYEQYF. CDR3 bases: TGCAGCGTCGGATCAGGACAGCTCTACGAGCAGTACTTC.

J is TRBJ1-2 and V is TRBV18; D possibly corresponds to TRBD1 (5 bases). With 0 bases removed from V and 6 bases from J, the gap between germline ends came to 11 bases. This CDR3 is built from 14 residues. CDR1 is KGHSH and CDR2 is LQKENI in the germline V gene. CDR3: CASSPPQGMDGYTF. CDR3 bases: TGTGCCAGCTCACCACCGCAGGGTATGGATGGCTACACCTTC.

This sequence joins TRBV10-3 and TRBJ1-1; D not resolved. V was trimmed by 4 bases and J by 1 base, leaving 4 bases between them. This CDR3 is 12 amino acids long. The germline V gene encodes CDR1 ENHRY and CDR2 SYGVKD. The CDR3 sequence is CAISVRNTEAFF. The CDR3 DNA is TGTGCCATCAGTGTCAGGAACACTGAAGCTTTCTTT.